The table lists the clone carrying this TCR beta chain with a few counts. Its antigen is still unknown. The CDR3 has 10 residues. Germline V CDR1 and CDR2: SQVTM, ANQGSEA. V lost 6 bases, J lost 8 bases, and 10 bases lay in between. General study results and limits: The TCR gene usage of tumor memory CD4+ T cells clustered together with blood and lymph node memory CD4+ cells and with lymph node naive CD4+ cells.

MiXCR, run by TCRdb on the 5' RACE reads, gives a single entry per CDR3 protein. The sample consists of about 50,000 distinct CDR3 sequences, around 26% of them appearing once. The TCR was taken from a female donor with breast cancer. The source material was naive CD4+ T cells sorted from blood. Subset denoted: naive CD4+ T cells, CD4+CD45RA+CD25-. The chain employs TRBV29-1 and TRBJ1-1, with a weak D call TRBD1 (6 bases). The DNA for the CDR3 is TGCAGCGTGACCACAGGGGAAGCTTTCTTT. Translating gives CSVTTGEAFF.